Below, 27 T cell receptor beta chains from the same sample are listed, as sequenced in a study of shared clonotypes between healthy human individuals. Only in-frame clones appear in the TCRdb table, and some are missing; sequencing was by immunoSEQ multiplex PCR. The sample has about 960,000 clones, roughly 72% seen once. Specimen: memory CD4+ T cells sorted from blood. The subset denotes: CD45RA-negative fraction. The receptors stem from a man in his late teens or twenties in good health.

This clone has more than one count but fewer than ten. Distinct nucleotide sequences in the sample also encode this CDR3. The chain couples TRBV7-6 to TRBJ2-1, with 7 positions matching TRBD2. Germline V gene lookup returns CDR1 SGHVS and CDR2 FNYEAQ. The CDR3 is 14 amino acids. With 4 bases clipped from V and 7 bases from J, the junction kept 7 bases outside the gene matches. The CDR3 DNA sequence: TGTGCCAGCAGCTCTGGACTAGTTCGGAATGAGCAGTTCTTC. Its protein product is CASSSGLVRNEQFF.

This clone was detected once. This chain connects TRBV19 to TRBJ2-5; weak D call: TRBD1 (5 bases). There are 15 residues in the CDR3. V was clipped by 1 base and J by 2 bases, with 11 bases between them. CDR1 is LNHDA, CDR2 SQIVND, per germline (reference sequence). The CDR3 here is CASSIGTGIQETQYF. The CDR3 DNA sequence: TGTGCCAGTAGTATAGGTACAGGTATACAAGAGACCCAGTACTTC.

This chain uses TRBV9 with TRBJ2-7; 8 bases agree with TRBD2. The CDR3 has 18 amino acids. Germline CDR1 and CDR2: SGDLS and YYNGEE. The J segment lost 0 bases and the V segment lost 3 bases, leaving 14 bases of the junction unmatched. The CDR3 bases are TGTGCCAGCAGCGCGCAAGGGCGGGAGGAACCCATCTCCTACGAGCAGTACTTC. It translates to CASSAQGREEPISYEQYF.

This clone came up once. The chain employs TRBV11-2 and TRBJ1-6, with D possibly being TRBD1 (5 bases). Germline values: CDR1 SGHAT, CDR2 FQNNGV. CDR3 size: 18 residues. V shed 0 bases and J shed 0 bases, with 12 bases lying between them. The CDR3 region has the DNA TGTGCCAGCAGCTTAGAGGGGGAGGGAAGCTCCTATAATTCACCCCTCCACTTT. It is translated as CASSLEGEGSSYNSPLHF.

V is TRBV11-3 and J is TRBJ2-3, with D possibly matching TRBD1 (5 bases). CDR3 size: 14 residues. Germline CDR1 is SGHNT and CDR2 is YENEEA. Trimming cost V 4 bases and J 2 bases, with 10 bases left between them. The CDR3 nucleotides are TGTGCCAGCAGCTCCTCGACAGCCACAGATACGCAGTATTTT. Translation: CASSSSTATDTQYF.

The CDR3 reads CASSVGQGLRQYF. CDR3 DNA sequence: TGCGCCAGCAGTGTTGGACAGGGCTTACGGCAGTACTTC. This chain joins TRBV10-1 and TRBJ2-7, with 8 bases identical to TRBD1. V was pared by 4 bases and J by 9 bases, with 8 bases of the junction left unmatched. Germline V gene lookup returns CDR1 WNHNN and CDR2 SYGVQD (reference sequence). This CDR3 contains 13 residues.

The V call is TRBV14, the J call TRBJ1-2; D gene ambiguous. The germline V gene has CDR1 SGHDN and CDR2 FVKESK. The CDR3 sequence is 14 residues long. Trimming took 1 base from V and 6 from J, leaving 12 bases between them. CDR3 sequence (DNA): TGTGCCAGCAGCCAAGTCCTCAGATGGGATGGCTACACCTTC. This encodes CASSQVLRWDGYTF.

The V and J genes are TRBV5-1 and TRBJ2-4, with 13 nucleotides matching TRBD2. CDR1 and CDR2 (germline): SGHRS, YFSETQ. With 4 bases clipped from V and 0 bases from J, the junction kept 7 bases outside the gene matches. CDR3 length: 18 residues. For the CDR3, the DNA is TGCGCCAGCAGCCTGTTCGGGACTAGCGGGGTAGCCAAAAACATTCAGTACTTC. Translating it yields CASSLFGTSGVAKNIQYF.

The chain couples TRBV2 to TRBJ1-6, with a weak D call TRBD1 (5 bases). The V end lost 6 bases, the J end lost 3 bases, and 9 bases lay between the germline ends. CDR3 length: 14 amino acids. Germline V lookup: CDR1 SNHLY, CDR2 FYNNEI. The CDR3 sequence: CASSETVYNSPLHF. DNA of the CDR3: TGTGCCAGCAGCGAGACAGTCTATAATTCACCCCTCCACTTT.

This clone was counted a few times. The rearrangement links TRBV19 to TRBJ1-2; TRBD1 is a possible D gene (5 bases). The V end was cut by 3 bases, the J end by 2 bases, with 19 bases between. The V gene's germline CDR1 is LNHDA and CDR2 SQIVND (reference sequence). The CDR3 has 17 residues. The CDR3 region is CASSITRALGGNYGYTF. CDR3 in DNA: TGTGCCAGTAGTATTACCCGGGCTTTGGGGGGAAACTATGGCTACACCTTC.

V and J are TRBV6-5 and TRBJ1-2, with TRBD1 matching 7 bases. There are 14 residues in the CDR3. V gave up 0 bases and J gave up 7 bases; unmatched junction bases: 5. Germline CDR1 MNHEY, CDR2 SVGAGI. DNA for the CDR3: TGTGCCAGCAGTTACTCGGCAGGGGGTGGTGGCTACACCTTC. Its translation is CASSYSAGGGGYTF.

This clone showed up just once. The chain joins TRBV7-8 to TRBJ2-1; TRBD2 matches 9 bases. The junction had 6 bases not matched to a gene; V was cut back by 5 bases and J by 1 base. Germline V lookup: CDR1 SGHVS, CDR2 FQNEAQ. The CDR3 length is 16 residues. The CDR3 nucleotides read TGTGCCAGCAGCGTTATAGCGGGAGCGTCCTACAATGAGCAGTTCTTC. It is translated as CASSVIAGASYNEQFF.

The chain employs TRBV2 and TRBJ1-2; D gene ambiguous. This CDR3 comprises 13 residues. Germline CDR1 is SNHLY and CDR2 is FYNNEI. V was shortened by 1 base and J by 7 bases, with 10 bases between the two germline ends. The CDR3 sequence is CASSEDQGTGYTF. Here the CDR3 DNA reads TGTGCCAGCAGTGAAGATCAAGGCACTGGCTACACCTTC.

This clone was counted only a few times. This same CDR3 is encoded by further DNA sequences in the sample. The V gene is TRBV5-1, the J gene TRBJ2-5; TRBD1 might be the D (6 bases). V was pared by 4 bases and J by 2 bases, with 9 bases between. From germline, CDR1 is SGHRS and CDR2 YFSETQ. This CDR3 is 13 amino acids long. CDR3 in amino acids: CASSPGQQETQYF. In DNA, the CDR3 is TGCGCCAGCAGCCCAGGACAGCAAGAGACCCAGTACTTC.

The chain links TRBV11-2 to TRBJ2-7, with D perhaps matching TRBD1 (6 bases). The germline gives CDR1 SGHAT, CDR2 FQNNGV. V shed 3 bases and J shed 12 bases, with 12 bases lying between them. The CDR3 covers 11 residues. The chain's CDR3 is CASSLDSVPYF. For the CDR3, the DNA is TGTGCCAGCAGCTTGGACAGTGTCCCGTACTTC. The full variable domain, its missing parts supplied by reference TRBV11-2 and TRBJ2-7, is EAGVAQSPRYKIIEKRQSVAFWCNPISGHATLYWYQQILGQGPKLLIQFQNNGVVDDSQLPKDRFSAERLKGVDSTLKIQPAKLEDSAVYLCASSLDSVPYFGPGTRLTVT.

The gene calls are TRBV19 and TRBJ2-3, with TRBD1 as a possible D gene (5 bases). Germline lookup yields CDR1 LNHDA and CDR2 SQIVND (reference sequence). CDR3 length: 14 residues. V was clipped by 0 bases and J by 14 bases, with 18 bases between them. The CDR3 sequence: CASSIDTNGHYRYF. Written as DNA, the CDR3 is TGTGCCAGTAGTATAGATACTAACGGACACTATAGGTATTTT.

The chain combines TRBV19 with TRBJ1-5; D is unresolved. The CDR3 is made up of 12 amino acids. V lost 5 bases and J 7 bases, leaving 9 bases between the germline ends. Germline values: CDR1 LNHDA, CDR2 SQIVND (reference sequence). CDR3 amino acids: CASSPRYQPQHF. The CDR3 DNA sequence: TGTGCCAGTAGTCCGCGGTACCAGCCCCAGCATTTT.

This chain uses TRBV18 with TRBJ2-5; the D gene could be TRBD1 or TRBD2 (5 bases each). Between the trimmed V and J ends, which lost 4 bases and 4 bases, there was a span of 16 bases. Germline V CDR1 and CDR2: KGHSH, LQKENI. There are 15 residues in the CDR3. The CDR3 is CASSRRDGQSETQYF. DNA of the CDR3: TGTGCCAGCTCACGTCGGGACGGACAATCAGAGACCCAGTACTTC.

The chain employs TRBV28 and TRBJ2-1; 9 nucleotides align to TRBD2. The V gene end was trimmed by 6 bases and the J gene end by 14 bases; junction bases not matched to a gene: 17. The germline CDR1 and CDR2 sequences are MDHEN and SYDVKM. The CDR3 covers 15 residues. The chain's CDR3 is CASRPSSGTPPGEFF. DNA of the CDR3: TGTGCCAGCAGACCATCTAGCGGGACACCCCCAGGCGAGTTCTTC.

The chain couples TRBV30 to TRBJ2-5; 8 nucleotides line up with TRBD2. The CDR3 length is 12 residues. Germline V gene sequence: CDR1 GTSNPN, CDR2 SVGIG (reference sequence). V lost 7 bases to trimming and J lost 4 bases; unmatched junction nucleotides: 5. The chain's CDR3 is CAYSGSGETQYF. The DNA of the CDR3 is TGTGCCTACAGCGGGAGCGGAGAGACCCAGTACTTC.

The rearrangement joins TRBV4-1 to TRBJ1-1, with D possibly TRBD1 on 6 matching bases. The CDR3 runs to 15 residues. V lost 1 base and J 3 bases, leaving 12 bases between the germline ends. Germline values: CDR1 MGHRA, CDR2 YSYEKL. This chain's CDR3 is CASSQVPGADTEAFF. CDR3 nucleotide sequence: TGCGCCAGCAGCCAAGTCCCGGGGGCGGACACTGAAGCTTTCTTT.

This clone appeared a single time. This chain connects TRBV18 to TRBJ1-6, with D perhaps matching TRBD1 (6 bases). The CDR3 extends over 15 amino acids. V lost 8 bases to trimming and J lost 3 bases, with 14 bases between them. CDR1 is KGHSH, CDR2 LQKENI, per germline. The DNA of the CDR3 is TGTGCCAGCAGACAGGAGACAGACTATAATTCACCCCTCCACTTT. Its protein product is CASRQETDYNSPLHF.

This clone was recorded once. The CDR3 nucleotides read TGCAGCGTTCGGGGACTGCACAATGAGCAGTTCTTC. It yields the protein CSVRGLHNEQFF. The chain carries TRBV29-1 and TRBJ2-1, with D possibly matching TRBD2 (6 bases). The length of the CDR3 is 12 residues. Per the germline V gene, CDR1 is SQVTM and CDR2 is ANQGSEA. V was trimmed by 5 bases and J by 5 bases, leaving 10 bases between them.

This clone was detected once. The CDR3 spells CASSESVGNTEAFF. The CDR3 DNA reads as TGCGCCAGCAGTGAGTCTGTCGGCAACACTGAAGCTTTCTTT. This sequence joins TRBV10-2 and TRBJ1-1; no reliable D call. Trimming left V 0 bases short and J 2 bases short, with 7 bases between. The length of the CDR3 is 14 residues. In germline, CDR1 is WSHSY, CDR2 SAAADI.

The CDR3 sequence: CASSPHNYGYTF. CDR3 in DNA: TGTGCCAGCAGTCCCCATAACTATGGCTACACCTTC. This chain links TRBV28 with TRBJ1-2; no clear D gene. The germline CDR1 and CDR2 sequences are MDHEN and SYDVKM. This CDR3 is built from 12 residues. Trimming pared 5 bases from V and 1 base from J, leaving 5 bases between.

The genes are TRBV7-6 and TRBJ2-5; D perhaps matches TRBD2 (5 bases). CDR3 length equals 14 residues. V lost 1 base, J lost 3 bases, and 9 bases lay in between. Germline V gene lookup returns CDR1 SGHVS and CDR2 FNYEAQ. The DNA of the CDR3 is TGTGCCAGCAGCTTAGATCCCGGGAAAGAGACCCAGTACTTC. As protein: CASSLDPGKETQYF.

The chain recombines TRBV7-9 with TRBJ2-5; D gene uncertain. With 3 bases removed from V and 4 bases from J, the gap between germline ends came to 9 bases. The CDR3 spans 13 residues. Germline assignment: CDR1 SEHNR and CDR2 FQNEAQ (reference sequence). CDR3 DNA sequence: TGTGCCAGCAGCTTGTGGGTGGGAGAGACCCAGTACTTC. Translation: CASSLWVGETQYF.